A single sample is the source of the 29 T cell receptor beta chains below, sequenced in a study of blood T cell repertoires in COVID-19. Some clones are missing from TCRdb's copy, which holds only in-frame ones; the method was immunoSEQ multiplex PCR. This sample yields 150,000 to 200,000 clones, of which around four fifths are seen a single time; around 20% belongs to the top ten. The sample consisted of peripheral blood. Source of these receptors: a woman aged 80 or over with acute or convalescent COVID-19.

V is TRBV18 and J is TRBJ1-1; D not certain. This CDR3 has 13 residues. V lost 2 bases and J 4 bases, leaving 8 bases between the germline ends. Germline-derived CDR1 and CDR2 are KGHSH and LQKENI. As DNA, the CDR3 is TGTGCCAGCTCACCAAACGGGTTCACTGAAGCTTTCTTT. It encodes CASSPNGFTEAFF.

The sample holds many counts of this clone. This chain's CDR3 is CASSLDALYEQYF. DNA of the CDR3: TGTGCCAGCAGCTTAGACGCACTCTACGAGCAGTACTTC. The chain combines TRBV11-2 with TRBJ2-7; no clear D. CDR3 size: 13 residues. In germline, CDR1 is SGHAT, CDR2 FQNNGV. V shed 0 bases and J shed 3 bases, with 6 bases lying between them.

This clone was counted ten times or more. This chain uses TRBV13 with TRBJ2-7, with TRBD1 as a possible D gene (5 bases). Germline V CDR1 and CDR2: PRHDT, FYEKMQ (reference sequence). V was pared by 4 bases and J by 2 bases, with 9 bases between. The CDR3 loop spans 13 amino acids. In DNA, the CDR3 is TGTGCCAGCAGCTACGGACAAGCCTACGAGCAGTACTTC. Translated, it gives CASSYGQAYEQYF. The complete variable domain, with remaining parts taken from reference TRBV13 and TRBJ2-7, reads AAGVIQSPRHLIKEKRETATLKCYPIPRHDTVYWYQQGPGQDPQFLISFYEKMQSDKGSIPDRFSAQQFSDYHSELNMSSLELGDSALYFCASSYGQAYEQYFGPGTRLTVT.

DNA for the CDR3: TGTGCCAGCAGGCTGGACTATGGGGAGGGTGAGCAGTTCTTC. Amino acids: CASRLDYGEGEQFF. This rearrangement joins TRBV9 to TRBJ2-1; 7 nucleotides line up with TRBD2. Germline V gene data show CDR1 as SGDLS and CDR2 as YYNGEE. This CDR3 contains 14 residues. The junction had 11 bases not matched to a gene; V was cut back by 5 bases and J by 9 bases.

The V and J genes are TRBV4-1 and TRBJ1-1; D gene unclear. Germline loops: CDR1 MGHRA, CDR2 YSYEKL. The CDR3 has 14 residues. The V gene lost 2 bases and the J gene lost 1 base, with 8 bases spanning the gap. CDR3 loop: CASSQRERNTEAFF. CDR3 DNA: TGCGCCAGCAGCCAAAGAGAGAGGAACACTGAAGCTTTCTTT.

This chain uses TRBV7-6 with TRBJ2-2; 10 bases align to TRBD2. This CDR3 contains 15 residues. Trimming cost V 4 bases and J 4 bases; bases outside gene matches: 3. Germline lookup yields CDR1 SGHVS and CDR2 FNYEAQ. The CDR3 protein is CASSSSGRGTGELFF. CDR3 sequence (DNA): TGTGCCAGCAGCTCTAGCGGGAGAGGCACCGGGGAGCTGTTTTTT.

CDR3 protein: CASSQDTRSGNTIYF. CDR3 in DNA: TGCGCCAGCAGCCAAGATACACGCTCTGGAAACACCATATATTTT. The chain couples TRBV4-1 to TRBJ1-3; the D is unclear. The V gene's germline CDR1 is MGHRA and CDR2 YSYEKL. This CDR3 spans 15 amino acids. Trimming removed 0 bases at V and 0 bases at J, with 6 bases between.

In this sample, this clone turned up a few times. This chain links TRBV6-5 with TRBJ1-5; perhaps TRBD1 as D (5 bases). The CDR3 totals 13 residues. In germline, CDR1 is MNHEY, CDR2 SVGAGI. The V end lost 8 bases, the J end lost 6 bases, and 14 bases lay between the germline ends. CDR3 amino acids: CASGSQGGQPQHF. The CDR3 coding sequence is TGTGCCAGCGGTAGCCAGGGCGGTCAGCCCCAGCATTTT.

This clone was seen just once. The chain uses TRBV6-1 and TRBJ2-5, with a tentative D call TRBD2 (5 bases). The CDR3 sequence is 16 residues long. The germline V gene has CDR1 MNHNS and CDR2 SASEGT. V shed 0 bases and J shed 5 bases, with 16 bases lying between them. The CDR3 reads CASSEALLERGETQYF. CDR3 coding DNA: TGTGCCAGCAGTGAAGCGCTGCTCGAACGAGGGGAGACCCAGTACTTC.

This rearrangement joins TRBV5-1 to TRBJ1-1; the match to TRBD1 covers 8 bases. Per germline, CDR1 SGHRS and CDR2 YFSETQ. The V and J ends lost 4 bases and 0 bases, in that order; junction bases with no gene match: 8. The CDR3 sequence is 16 residues long. The CDR3 sequence: CASSPRTGNMNTEAFF. As DNA, the CDR3 is TGCGCCAGCAGCCCTCGGACAGGGAACATGAACACTGAAGCTTTCTTT. The variable domain in full, completed from reference TRBV5-1 and TRBJ1-1, reads KAGVTQTPRYLIKTRGQQVTLSCSPISGHRSVSWYQQTPGQGLQFLFEYFSETQRNKGNFPGRFSGRQFSNSRSEMNVSTLELGDSALYLCASSPRTGNMNTEAFFGQGTRLTVV.

This clone was seen a few times. The genes are TRBV7-9 and TRBJ2-7; possibly TRBD1 for D (7 bases). The CDR3 runs to 14 residues. Germline CDR1 reads SEHNR; CDR2 reads FQNEAQ (reference sequence). Trimming cost V 4 bases and J 5 bases, with 15 bases left between them. The DNA of the CDR3 is TGTGCCAGCAGCTCCGGAGGGGGCGTCAACGAGCAGTACTTC. Translation gives CASSSGGGVNEQYF.

The CDR3 DNA follows: TGCGCCAGCAGCCAAGATGGGGCGGGGGGCGTGCTGTTTTTT. Translating it yields CASSQDGAGGVLFF. The rearrangement joins TRBV4-3 to TRBJ2-2; 8 bases agree with TRBD2. Germline V gene lookup returns CDR1 LGHNA and CDR2 YSLEER. This CDR3 comprises 14 residues. V was clipped by 0 bases and J by 13 bases; unmatched bases: 7.

CDR3 region: CASSLLRSNSGNTIYF. CDR3 nucleotides: TGTGCCAGCAGCTTATTGCGGTCGAACTCTGGAAACACCATATATTTT. The rearrangement joins TRBV7-6 to TRBJ1-3; D call uncertain. Trimming cost V 2 bases and J 0 bases, with 11 bases left between them. CDR3 length: 16 amino acids. CDR1 is SGHVS, CDR2 FNYEAQ, per germline.

This chain joins TRBV9 and TRBJ2-1; 7 bases are shared with TRBD2. Germline V gives CDR1 SGDLS, CDR2 YYNGEE. This CDR3 is built from 17 residues. J was trimmed by 1 base and V by 0 bases; bases with no gene match: 7. In DNA, the CDR3 is TGTGCCAGCAGCGTAGAGTTGCGGGAGAGGTCCTACAATGAGCAGTTCTTC. As protein: CASSVELRERSYNEQFF.

CDR3 protein: CASSFFSAYNEQFF. As DNA, the CDR3 is TGTGCCAGCAGTTTCTTTTCGGCCTACAATGAGCAGTTCTTC. The chain has TRBV27 and TRBJ2-1; unclear D gene. CDR1 and CDR2 (germline): MNHEY, SMNVEV (reference sequence). V lost 3 bases, J lost 2 bases, and 8 bases lay in between. The CDR3 has 14 residues.

J is TRBJ1-1 and V is TRBV5-5; TRBD1 is a possible D gene (5 bases). Trimming took 0 bases from V and 5 from J, leaving 14 bases between them. The CDR3 runs to 15 residues. In germline, CDR1 is SGHKS, CDR2 YYEKEE (reference sequence). CDR3 region: CASSLEYGKGTEAFF. The CDR3 region has the DNA TGTGCCAGCAGCTTGGAATACGGTAAGGGGACTGAAGCTTTCTTT.

V and J are TRBV2 and TRBJ1-1, with D hard to call. V lost 5 bases and J 6 bases, leaving 10 bases between the germline ends. Per the germline V gene, CDR1 is SNHLY and CDR2 is FYNNEI. This CDR3 comprises 12 residues. DNA for the CDR3: TGTGCCAGCAGTCAGGAAAGTGCTGAAGCTTTCTTT. This codes for CASSQESAEAFF.

The chain joins TRBV19 to TRBJ2-3, with TRBD2 as a possible D gene (6 bases). The CDR3 has 16 residues. V dropped 6 bases and J dropped 3 bases, with 19 bases sitting between them. Germline V gene sequence: CDR1 LNHDA, CDR2 SQIVND (reference sequence). The CDR3 sequence: CASSLLPSEITDTQYF. The DNA for the CDR3 is TGTGCCAGTAGCCTTCTCCCTAGCGAGATAACAGATACGCAGTATTTT.

J is TRBJ2-1 and V is TRBV27, with 8 positions matching TRBD2. Per the germline V gene, CDR1 is MNHEY and CDR2 is SMNVEV (reference sequence). The CDR3 has 14 residues. Unmatched junction bases numbered 9, after V lost 6 bases and J lost 8 bases. Written as DNA, the CDR3 is TGTGCCAGCAGCCACCGAAGCGGGGGCGATGAGCAGTTCTTC. It codes for CASSHRSGGDEQFF.

The chain employs TRBV3-1 (or the pseudogene TRBV3-2) and TRBJ2-2; D possibly corresponds to TRBD1 (6 bases). The CDR3 loop spans 16 amino acids. Between the trimmed V and J ends, which lost 3 bases and 0 bases, there was a span of 11 bases. CDR1 and CDR2 (germline): LGHDT, YNNKEL (reference sequence). The chain's CDR3 is CASSHYGTPNTGELFF. CDR3 coding DNA: TGTGCCAGCAGCCACTACGGGACACCGAACACCGGGGAGCTGTTTTTT.

The rearrangement joins TRBV7-9 to TRBJ1-2, with TRBD1 identical over 8 bases. Germline CDR1 reads SEHNR; CDR2 reads FQNEAQ (reference sequence). This CDR3 has 14 amino acids. V was clipped by 3 bases and J by 4 bases; unmatched bases: 4. DNA for the CDR3: TGTGCCAGCAGCTTTGCAGGGGGCATCTATGGCTACACCTTC. Amino acids: CASSFAGGIYGYTF.

This clone was seen once. CDR3 amino acids: CASSQDLGTMNTEAFF. The CDR3 DNA reads TGTGCCAGCAGCCAAGATCTAGGAACGATGAACACTGAAGCTTTCTTT. This chain uses TRBV4-2 with TRBJ1-1; D not certain. V was clipped by 0 bases and J by 0 bases, with 11 bases between them. The germline V gene has CDR1 LGHNA and CDR2 YNFKEQ. The CDR3 is made up of 16 amino acids.

The rearrangement joins TRBV6-6 to TRBJ2-1, with 12 bases identical to TRBD2. With 6 bases clipped from V and 6 bases from J, the junction kept 9 bases outside the gene matches. The germline CDR1 and CDR2 sequences are MNHNY and SVGAGI (reference sequence). This CDR3 comprises 16 residues. The CDR3 nucleotides are TGTGCCAGCAGCTCCGATCTAGCGGGGGGGTTCAATGAGCAGTTCTTC. It yields the protein CASSSDLAGGFNEQFF.

CDR3 nucleotide sequence: TGTGCCAGTAGTAATCGACAGGTTACTGAAGCTTTCTTT. Its protein is CASSNRQVTEAFF. This chain joins TRBV19 and TRBJ1-1; perhaps TRBD1 as D (6 bases). The CDR3 is 13 amino acids. V shed 4 bases and J shed 5 bases, with 11 bases lying between them. Germline CDR1 LNHDA, CDR2 SQIVND (reference sequence).

The chain couples TRBV28 to TRBJ1-5; D ambiguous. The CDR3 is 14 amino acids. Per the germline V gene, CDR1 is MDHEN and CDR2 is SYDVKM. Trimming left V 3 bases short and J 1 base short, with 7 bases between. CDR3 coding DNA: TGTGCCAGCAGTTTCCGACTGAGCAATCAGCCCCAGCATTTT. Residues: CASSFRLSNQPQHF.

The chain links TRBV7-3 to TRBJ2-2, with D maybe TRBD2 (5 bases). V was trimmed by 5 bases and J by 6 bases, leaving 13 bases between them. Germline-derived CDR1 and CDR2 are SGHTA and FQGTGA. The CDR3 is 14 residues long. The CDR3 sequence is CASSPVGRAGELFF. As DNA, the CDR3 is TGTGCCAGCAGCCCAGTAGGGAGAGCCGGGGAGCTGTTTTTT.

The V call is TRBV6-5, the J call TRBJ2-2; 9 nucleotides match TRBD2. Germline trimming cut 7 bases from V and 5 bases from J; bases unmatched to any gene: 8. The germline V gene has CDR1 MNHEY and CDR2 SVGAGI. CDR3 length: 15 residues. DNA for the CDR3: TGTGCCAGCATAAGGAGCGGGAGGAATACCGGGGAGCTGTTTTTT. This encodes CASIRSGRNTGELFF.

CDR3 region: CAIRRQGARNTEAFF. CDR3 DNA: TGTGCCATCAGGAGACAGGGGGCAAGGAACACTGAAGCTTTCTTT. The rearrangement links TRBV10-3 to TRBJ1-1, with 10 bases lining up with TRBD1. The CDR3 sequence is 15 residues long. The germline gives CDR1 ENHRY, CDR2 SYGVKD. The V gene end was trimmed by 6 bases and the J gene end by 1 base; junction bases not matched to a gene: 5.

The CDR3 sequence: CAISESKRETQYF. Here the CDR3 DNA reads TGTGCCATCAGTGAGTCGAAGCGAGAGACCCAGTACTTC. V and J are TRBV10-3 and TRBJ2-5; D is undetermined. CDR3 length: 13 residues. V lost 0 bases and J lost 4, with 6 bases in between. Germline V gives CDR1 ENHRY, CDR2 SYGVKD.